Given below is one T cell receptor beta chain in context. Its antigen is undetermined. These data originate in a study of T cell responses to AZD1222 COVID-19 vaccine. This table comes from immunoSEQ multiplex PCR, and its TCRdb copy is limited to in-frame clones, with some not included. The data show 150,000 or so clones, 85% to 95% seen once. Study conclusions and caveats: Females outnumbered males among donors, who were mostly white British; clonal diversity was possibly underestimated. Nearly half of unique spike-specific TCRs reportedly avoided B.1.351 and B.1.1.7 mutated regions. Increased Spike-specific TCR breadth and depth were observed after two AZD1222 doses.

Trimming left V 5 bases short and J 0 bases short, with 7 bases between. This CDR3 contains 13 residues. Germline V lookup: CDR1 ENHRY, CDR2 SYGVKD. Sequences were derived from peripheral blood, sampled 28 days after the second AZD1222 dose. V and J are TRBV10-3 and TRBJ1-2; D is unresolved. This TCR came from an adult who received the AZD1222 COVID-19 vaccine. This CDR3 is CAISSGPNYGYTF. The CDR3 DNA sequence: TGTGCCATCAGTTCCGGTCCTAACTATGGCTACACCTTC.